Sequencing of this TCR beta chain was carried out in a study of CD8 T cells in ankylosing spondylitis. This clonotype has only a few counts. One entry per CDR3 protein results from TCRdb running MiXCR on the 5' RACE reads. The data hold roughly 160,000 distinct CDR3 sequences, with around 8.9% observed a single time. There are 15 residues in the CDR3. Per germline, CDR1 MNHEY and CDR2 SVGAGI. Trimming removed 4 bases from V and 5 bases from J, with 17 bases in between. The genes are TRBV6-5 and TRBJ2-5, with D possibly being TRBD1 (6 bases). Sequencing used blood, either unsorted or a sorted T cell fraction (not recorded which). This TCR came from a female donor with ankylosing spondylitis or in good health (not recorded which). CDR3 DNA: TGTGCCAGCAGTTGGGTACAGGGAAAGTTGGAGACCCAGTACTTC. Residues: CASSWVQGKLETQYF.